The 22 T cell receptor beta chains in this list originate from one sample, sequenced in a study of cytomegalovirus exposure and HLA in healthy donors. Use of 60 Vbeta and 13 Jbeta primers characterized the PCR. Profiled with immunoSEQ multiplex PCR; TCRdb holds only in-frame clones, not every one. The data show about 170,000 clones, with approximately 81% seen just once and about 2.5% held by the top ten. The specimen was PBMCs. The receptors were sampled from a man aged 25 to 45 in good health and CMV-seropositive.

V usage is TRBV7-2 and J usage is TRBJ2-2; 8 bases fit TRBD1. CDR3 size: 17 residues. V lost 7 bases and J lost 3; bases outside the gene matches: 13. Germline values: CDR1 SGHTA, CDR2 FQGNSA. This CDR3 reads CASTYPPGTGDTGELFF. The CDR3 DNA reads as TGTGCCAGCACCTACCCTCCCGGGACAGGAGACACCGGGGAGCTGTTTTTT.

The DNA of the CDR3 is TGTGCCAGCAGTAGACTCGAGGGATATGGCTACACCTTC. Its translation is CASSRLEGYGYTF. This chain links TRBV2 with TRBJ1-2; D gene ambiguous. CDR1 and CDR2 from the germline V gene are SNHLY and FYNNEI. The V gene lost 5 bases and the J gene lost 5 bases, with 12 bases spanning the gap. The CDR3 sequence is 13 residues long.

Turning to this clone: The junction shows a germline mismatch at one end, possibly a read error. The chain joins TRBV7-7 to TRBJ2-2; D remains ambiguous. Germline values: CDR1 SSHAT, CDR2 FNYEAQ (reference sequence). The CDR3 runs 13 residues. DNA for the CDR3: TGTGCTAGCACCAATAAGGTCGGGGGGGAGCTGTTTTTT. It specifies CASTNKVGGELFF.

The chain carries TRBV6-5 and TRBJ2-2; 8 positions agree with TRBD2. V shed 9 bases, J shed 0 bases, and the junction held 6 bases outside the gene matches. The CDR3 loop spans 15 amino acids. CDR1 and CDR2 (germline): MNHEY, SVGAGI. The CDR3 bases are TGTGCCAGGGTTTTTAGCGGGGCGAACACCGGGGAGCTGTTTTTT. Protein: CARVFSGANTGELFF.

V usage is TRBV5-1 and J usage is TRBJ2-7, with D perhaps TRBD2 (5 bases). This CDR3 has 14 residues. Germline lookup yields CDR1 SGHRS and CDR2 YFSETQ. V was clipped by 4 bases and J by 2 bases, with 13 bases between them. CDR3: CASSQRTDPYEQYF. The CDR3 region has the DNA TGCGCCAGCAGCCAGCGGACGGACCCCTACGAGCAGTACTTC.

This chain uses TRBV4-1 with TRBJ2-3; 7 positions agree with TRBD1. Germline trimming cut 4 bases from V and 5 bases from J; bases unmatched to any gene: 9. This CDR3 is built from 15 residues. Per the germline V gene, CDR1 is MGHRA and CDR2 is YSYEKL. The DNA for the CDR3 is TGCGCCAGCAGCCCTTGGGACAGCAACGGAGATACGCAGTATTTT. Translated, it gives CASSPWDSNGDTQYF.

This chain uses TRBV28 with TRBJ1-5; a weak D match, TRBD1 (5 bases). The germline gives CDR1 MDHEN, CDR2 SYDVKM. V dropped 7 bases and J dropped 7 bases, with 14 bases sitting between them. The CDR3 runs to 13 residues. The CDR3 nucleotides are TGTGCCAGCACCTCCGGGGGGGAACAGCCCCAGCATTTT. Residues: CASTSGGEQPQHF.

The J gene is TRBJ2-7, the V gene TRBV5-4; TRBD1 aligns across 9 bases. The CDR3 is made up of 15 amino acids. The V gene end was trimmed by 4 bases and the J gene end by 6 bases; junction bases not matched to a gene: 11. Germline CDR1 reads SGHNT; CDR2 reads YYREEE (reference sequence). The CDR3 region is CASSVGGTGRAEQYV. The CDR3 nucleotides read TGTGCCAGCAGCGTTGGCGGGACAGGGCGGGCCGAGCAGTACGTC.

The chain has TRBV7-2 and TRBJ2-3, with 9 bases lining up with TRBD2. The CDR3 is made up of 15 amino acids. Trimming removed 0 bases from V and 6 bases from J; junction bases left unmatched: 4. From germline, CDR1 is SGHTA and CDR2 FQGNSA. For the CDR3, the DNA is TGTGCCAGCAGCTTAGCGCGGGAGGGCCACGATACGCAGTATTTT. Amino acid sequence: CASSLAREGHDTQYF.

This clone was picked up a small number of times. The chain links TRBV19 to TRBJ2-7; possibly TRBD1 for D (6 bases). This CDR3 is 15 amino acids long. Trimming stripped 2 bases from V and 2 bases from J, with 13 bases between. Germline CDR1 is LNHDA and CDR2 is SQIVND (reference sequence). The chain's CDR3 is CASSIRPGTPYEQYF. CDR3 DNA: TGTGCCAGTAGTATAAGACCGGGGACACCCTACGAGCAGTACTTC.

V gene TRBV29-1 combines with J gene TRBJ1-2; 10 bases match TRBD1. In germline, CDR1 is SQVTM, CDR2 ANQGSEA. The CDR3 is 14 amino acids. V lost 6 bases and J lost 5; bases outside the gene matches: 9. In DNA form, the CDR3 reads TGCAGCGTGGGGGGTTCGGACAGGGGGTATGGCTACACCTTC. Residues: CSVGGSDRGYGYTF.

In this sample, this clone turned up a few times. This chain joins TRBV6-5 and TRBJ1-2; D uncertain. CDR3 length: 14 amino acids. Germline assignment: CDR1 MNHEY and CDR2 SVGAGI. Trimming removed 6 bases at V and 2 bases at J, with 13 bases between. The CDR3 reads CASRSGGGNYGYTF. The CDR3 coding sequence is TGTGCCAGCAGGTCAGGTGGAGGGAACTATGGCTACACCTTC.

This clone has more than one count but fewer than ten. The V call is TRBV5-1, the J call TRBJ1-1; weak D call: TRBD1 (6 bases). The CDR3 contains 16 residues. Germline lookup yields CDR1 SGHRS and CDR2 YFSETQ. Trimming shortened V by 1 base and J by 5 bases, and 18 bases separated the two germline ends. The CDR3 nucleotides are TGCGCCAGCAGCTTGTCTTCGTACAGGGTACTAACTGAAGCTTTCTTT. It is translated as CASSLSSYRVLTEAFF.

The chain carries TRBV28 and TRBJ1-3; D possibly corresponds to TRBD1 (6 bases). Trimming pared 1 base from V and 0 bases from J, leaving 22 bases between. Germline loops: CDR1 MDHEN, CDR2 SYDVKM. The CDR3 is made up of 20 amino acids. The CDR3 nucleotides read TGTGCCAGCAGTTTATTAGCTCGGAACAGGGTCTGGAGCTCTGGAAACACCATATATTTT. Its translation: CASSLLARNRVWSSGNTIYF.

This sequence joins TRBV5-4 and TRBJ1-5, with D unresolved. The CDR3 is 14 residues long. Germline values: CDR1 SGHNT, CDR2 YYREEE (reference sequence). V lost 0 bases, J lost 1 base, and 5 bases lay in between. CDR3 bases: TGTGCCAGCAGCTTGGCCCTCAGCAATCAGCCCCAGCATTTT. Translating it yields CASSLALSNQPQHF.

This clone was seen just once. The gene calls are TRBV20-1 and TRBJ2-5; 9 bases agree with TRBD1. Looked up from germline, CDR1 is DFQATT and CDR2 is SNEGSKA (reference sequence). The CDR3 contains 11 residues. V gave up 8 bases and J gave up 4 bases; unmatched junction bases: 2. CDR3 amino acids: CSSDRGETQYF. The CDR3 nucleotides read TGCAGTTCGGACAGGGGAGAGACCCAGTACTTC.

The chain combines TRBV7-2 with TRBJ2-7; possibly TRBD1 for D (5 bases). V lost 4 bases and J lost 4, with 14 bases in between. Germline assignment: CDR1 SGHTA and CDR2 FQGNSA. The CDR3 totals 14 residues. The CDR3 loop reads CASSSDSTSYEQYF. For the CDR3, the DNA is TGTGCCAGCAGCTCTGACAGTACCTCATACGAGCAGTACTTC.

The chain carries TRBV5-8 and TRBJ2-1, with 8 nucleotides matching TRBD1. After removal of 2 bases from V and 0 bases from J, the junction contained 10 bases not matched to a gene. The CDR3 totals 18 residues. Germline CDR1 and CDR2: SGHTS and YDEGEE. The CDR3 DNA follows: TGTGCCAGCAGCTTCCCCTACGGACAGGGAAGCTCCTACAATGAGCAGTTCTTC. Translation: CASSFPYGQGSSYNEQFF.

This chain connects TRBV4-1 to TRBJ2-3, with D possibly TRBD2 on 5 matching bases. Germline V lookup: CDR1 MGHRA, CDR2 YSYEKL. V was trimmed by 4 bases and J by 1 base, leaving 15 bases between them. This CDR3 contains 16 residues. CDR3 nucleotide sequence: TGCGCCAGCAGCCCCAGAGGGAAAGCTGGCACAGATACGCAGTATTTT. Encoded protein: CASSPRGKAGTDTQYF.

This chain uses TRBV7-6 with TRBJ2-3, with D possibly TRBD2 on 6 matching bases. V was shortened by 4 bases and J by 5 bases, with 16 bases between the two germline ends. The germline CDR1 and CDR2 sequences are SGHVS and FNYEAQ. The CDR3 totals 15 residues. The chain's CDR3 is CASSSGLRELDTQYF. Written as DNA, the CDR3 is TGTGCCAGCAGCTCCGGACTACGGGAGCTAGATACGCAGTATTTT.

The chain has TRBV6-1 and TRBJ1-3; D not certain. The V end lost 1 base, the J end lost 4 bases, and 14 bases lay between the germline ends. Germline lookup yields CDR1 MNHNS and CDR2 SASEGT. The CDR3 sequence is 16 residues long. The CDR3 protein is CASSEDWTRGGNTIYF. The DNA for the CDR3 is TGTGCCAGCAGTGAAGATTGGACTCGCGGCGGAAACACCATATATTTT.

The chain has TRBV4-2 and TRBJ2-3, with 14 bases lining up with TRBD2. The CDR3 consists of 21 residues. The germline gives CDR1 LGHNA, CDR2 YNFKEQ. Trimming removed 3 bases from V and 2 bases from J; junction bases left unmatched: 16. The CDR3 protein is CASSHGVLGLAGVADTDTQYF. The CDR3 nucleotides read TGTGCCAGCAGCCATGGAGTATTGGGACTAGCGGGAGTAGCGGACACAGATACGCAGTATTTT.